The rows below give T cell receptor beta chains drawn from one sample of a study of radiotherapy plus CTLA-4 blockade in lung cancer. The method was immunoSEQ multiplex PCR; TCRdb's version includes in-frame clones alone and lacks a portion of them. Among about 66,000 clones, around 81% were seen once, and the ten largest hold approximately 4.1%. The sample in question was peripheral blood, obtained from a patient treated with radiotherapy plus ipilimumab. These receptors were collected from a human donor with non-small cell lung cancer who had a partial response to radiotherapy plus ipilimumab. Each CDR3 is given with its conserved first and last residue. The D gene is left open where the match is weak. Only part of the rows carry a size: once, few, many, or a class if the clone is expanded.

v_gene,len,j_gene,abundance,d_gene,CDR3aa,CDR3nt
TRBV19,17,TRBJ2-2,-,-,CASSSYYSPGGTGELFF,TGTGCCAGTAGTTCATACTATAGCCCAGGGGGGACCGGGGAGCTGTTTTTT
TRBV7-3,15,TRBJ2-3,-,-,CASSSGIPGADTQYF,TGTGCCAGCAGCTCCGGTATACCCGGGGCAGATACGCAGTATTTT
TRBV19,16,TRBJ2-7,-,TRBD1,CASSTLQPGQGDEQYF,TGTGCCAGTAGTACCCTCCAACCGGGACAGGGCGACGAGCAGTACTTC
TRBV28,15,TRBJ2-7,-,TRBD2,CASRLASGRLGEQYF,TGTGCCAGCAGATTGGCTAGCGGGAGGTTGGGGGAGCAGTACTTC
TRBV28,15,TRBJ1-5,-,-,CASSRNDIGNQPQHF,TGTGCCAGCAGTCGGAATGACATCGGCAATCAGCCCCAGCATTTT
TRBV18,16,TRBJ1-3,-,TRBD1,CASSPRTGLTGNTIYF,TGTGCCAGCTCACCCCGGACAGGCCTCACTGGAAACACCATATATTTT
TRBV7-3,15,TRBJ2-7,-,TRBD2,CASSLRAGEGYEQYF,TGTGCCAGCAGCTTAAGGGCGGGAGAAGGATACGAGCAGTACTTC
TRBV28,15,TRBJ1-4,-,-,CASSSPTGENEKLFF,TGTGCCAGCAGTTCCCCGACTGGTGAGAATGAAAAACTGTTTTTT
TRBV6-5,14,TRBJ2-7,-,TRBD1,CASSRQGETYEQYF,TGTGCCAGCAGTAGACAGGGGGAAACCTACGAGCAGTACTTC
TRBV7-3,14,TRBJ2-5,-,TRBD1,CASSPTGTGETQYF,TGTGCCAGCAGCCCAACCGGGACAGGGGAGACCCAGTACTTC
TRBV28,15,TRBJ2-3,-,TRBD1,CASSSPSGGGDTQYF,TGTGCCAGCAGTTCCCCATCAGGGGGCGGAGATACGCAGTATTTT
TRBV4-1,16,TRBJ2-7,-,-,CASSQTAAGSSYEQYF,TGCGCCAGCAGCCAAACTGCGGCTGGAAGCTCCTACGAGCAGTACTTC
TRBV27,15,TRBJ2-7,-,-,CASSFSTASSYEQYF,TGTGCCAGCAGTTTCTCGACAGCGAGCTCCTACGAGCAGTACTTC
TRBV28,16,TRBJ2-7,-,-,CASSLGGGGVIYEQYF,TGTGCCAGCAGTTTGGGGGGGGGCGGCGTTATCTACGAGCAGTACTTC
TRBV7-3,14,TRBJ2-2,-,-,CASSLNRATGELFF,TGTGCCAGCAGCTTAAACAGGGCAACCGGGGAGCTGTTTTTT
TRBV28,14,TRBJ2-7,-,-,CASSLAEEAYEQYF,TGTGCCAGCAGTTTGGCGGAAGAAGCGTACGAGCAGTACTTC
TRBV4-1,15,TRBJ2-2,-,-,CASSQGGGLTGELFF,TGCGCCAGCAGCCAAGGAGGAGGCCTCACCGGGGAGCTGTTTTTT
TRBV7-2,14,TRBJ2-7,once,-,CASSLDRATYEQYF,TGTGCCAGCAGCTTAGACAGGGCCACCTACGAGCAGTACTTC
TRBV30,15,TRBJ2-5,-,TRBD2,CAWSVGTSGTETQYF,TGTGCCTGGAGCGTCGGGACTAGCGGGACGGAGACCCAGTACTTC
TRBV10-2,13,TRBJ2-7,-,TRBD2,CASGLATTYEQYF,TGCGCCAGCGGACTAGCTACAACCTACGAGCAGTACTTC
TRBV5-1,17,TRBJ2-1,once,-,CASSLAPGASSYNEQFF,TGCGCCAGCAGCTTGGCCCCAGGGGCTAGCTCCTACAATGAGCAGTTCTTC
TRBV19,17,TRBJ2-7,-,TRBD1,CASSARPGTGISYEQYF,TGTGCCAGTAGTGCACGCCCCGGGACAGGGATCTCCTACGAGCAGTACTTC
TRBV7-9,15,TRBJ2-1,once,TRBD2,CASSLGSGRGNEQFF,TGTGCCAGCAGCTTGGGTAGCGGGAGAGGGAATGAGCAGTTCTTC
TRBV18,13,TRBJ2-7,-,TRBD1,CASSPAQGSEQYF,TGTGCCAGCTCACCGGCACAGGGGTCCGAGCAGTACTTC
TRBV9,14,TRBJ1-1,-,-,CASSARTGFSEAFF,TGTGCCAGCAGCGCCAGGACTGGGTTTAGTGAAGCTTTCTTT
TRBV7-8,17,TRBJ2-1,-,-,CASSVDGSSVSYNEQFF,TGTGCCAGCAGCGTGGACGGGAGTTCCGTTTCCTACAATGAGCAGTTCTTC
TRBV29-1,14,TRBJ2-2,-,TRBD1,CSVARGRNTGELFF,TGCAGCGTTGCCAGGGGGAGGAACACCGGGGAGCTGTTTTTT
TRBV5-1,17,TRBJ2-6,medium-sized,TRBD1,CASSSHPTGSGANVLTF,TGCGCCAGCAGCTCACACCCGACAGGGTCAGGGGCCAACGTCCTGACTTTC
TRBV27,15,TRBJ2-1,-,TRBD2,CASSFIAGGGNEQFF,TGTGCCAGCAGTTTCATAGCGGGAGGAGGTAATGAGCAGTTCTTC
TRBV14,14,TRBJ2-3,-,-,CASSHDLEADTQYF,TGTGCCAGCAGCCATGACCTAGAGGCAGATACGCAGTATTTT
TRBV7-2,12,TRBJ1-1,-,TRBD1,CASSLDRGYAFF,TGTGCCAGCAGCCTCGACAGGGGGTACGCTTTCTTT
TRBV25-1,15,TRBJ2-3,-,TRBD2,CASSVGSGSTDTQYF,TGTGCCAGCAGTGTAGGTAGCGGGAGCACAGATACGCAGTATTTT
TRBV7-8,14,TRBJ2-1,-,TRBD1,CASSLQGAYNEQFF,TGTGCCAGCAGCTTACAGGGGGCTTACAATGAGCAGTTCTTC
TRBV7-9,14,TRBJ1-4,-,-,CASSLGQAGEKLFF,TGTGCCAGCAGCTTAGGTCAGGCTGGAGAAAAACTGTTTTTT
TRBV7-9,15,TRBJ1-4,-,-,CASSLGTITNEKLFF,TGTGCCAGCAGCTTAGGGACAATTACTAATGAAAAACTGTTTTTT
TRBV10-3,19,TRBJ1-3,-,TRBD1,CAISGGGQARLFSGNTIYF,TGTGCCATCAGTGGGGGGGGACAGGCCCGCCTGTTCTCTGGAAACACCATATATTTT
TRBV2,12,TRBJ2-1,-,-,CASSEAGGVQFF,TGTGCCAGCAGTGAAGCAGGAGGTGTGCAGTTCTTC
TRBV29-1,14,TRBJ2-7,-,TRBD1,CSVRRDRIAYEQYF,TGCAGCGTTCGACGGGACAGGATCGCCTACGAGCAGTACTTC
TRBV7-3,14,TRBJ2-1,-,TRBD2,CASSLGTSSDEQFF,TGTGCCAGCAGCTTAGGGACTAGCAGTGATGAGCAGTTCTTC
TRBV5-1,13,TRBJ2-5,-,TRBD2,CASGRVPQETQYF,TGCGCCAGCGGGAGGGTACCTCAAGAGACCCAGTACTTC
TRBV7-8,13,TRBJ2-4,-,-,CASSFLRQNIQYF,TGTGCCAGCAGTTTCCTTCGTCAAAACATTCAGTACTTC
TRBV5-6,16,TRBJ2-6,-,-,CASRPSRDSGANVLTF,TGTGCCAGCCGCCCCTCCCGGGACTCTGGGGCCAACGTCCTGACTTTC
TRBV7-8,13,TRBJ1-2,-,-,CASSFGQSYGYTF,TGTGCCAGCAGCTTTGGACAGAGCTATGGCTACACCTTC
TRBV7-8,14,TRBJ2-7,-,TRBD2,CASSLTSGSYEQYF,TGTGCCAGCAGCTTAACTAGCGGCTCATACGAGCAGTACTTC
TRBV4-1,17,TRBJ2-2,-,TRBD1,CASSQAPGQGETGELFF,TGCGCCAGCAGCCAAGCCCCGGGACAGGGAGAAACCGGGGAGCTGTTTTTT
TRBV4-2,16,TRBJ2-7,-,TRBD2,CASSLSGLAGGPVQYF,TGTGCCAGCAGCCTTTCGGGACTAGCGGGAGGGCCGGTGCAGTACTTC
TRBV2,13,TRBJ2-7,-,-,CASRPGLLYEQYF,TGTGCCAGCAGACCGGGACTTCTTTACGAGCAGTACTTC
TRBV30,11,TRBJ1-1,few,-,CAYRDYTEAFF,TGTGCCTACCGGGATTACACTGAAGCTTTCTTT
TRBV5-1,14,TRBJ2-7,-,TRBD1,CASSSFPDRGGITF,TGCGCCAGCAGCTCATTCCCAGACAGGGGAGGAATCACTTTC